This entry concerns a single T cell receptor (beta chain). Its antigen remains unidentified. This sample is part of a study of cytomegalovirus exposure and HLA in healthy donors. Findings and caveats of the study: The study found most TCR sequences rare, yet found some public TCRs in many donors. An observed cluster of highly shared sequence variants was recorded as a likely sequencing artifact.

PCR involved 60 Vbeta and 13 Jbeta primers. Method: immunoSEQ multiplex PCR; TCRdb's copy keeps in-frame clones and lacks some. This repertoire includes just under 90,000 clones. Germline-derived CDR1 and CDR2 are MGHRA and YSYEKL. This CDR3 spans 17 amino acids. J gave up 3 bases and V 4 bases, and 12 bases lay outside the gene matches. Input material: PBMCs. This receptor was taken from a girl aged 10 to 17 in good health and CMV-seropositive. This chain connects TRBV4-1 to TRBJ1-5, with TRBD1 matching 7 bases. CDR3 loop: CASSPGQAKQPNQPQHF. The CDR3 DNA sequence: TGCGCCAGCAGCCCCGGACAGGCCAAACAACCCAATCAGCCCCAGCATTTT.